The clone carrying this T cell receptor (beta chain) was counted between two and nine times. The target antigen is unknown. It was via CD45RO/CCR7/CD25/CD127/CD95/CD27 that CD4+ naive, central memory, regulatory and stem cell-like memory cells were sorted. Expressed TCRB transcripts were sequenced, since all the RNA that had been isolated was reverse transcribed. Some clones are missing from TCRdb's copy, which holds only in-frame ones; the method was immunoSEQ multiplex PCR. Of roughly 610,000 clones in the sample, about a sixth were seen once. This sample is part of a study of beta chain features in type 1 diabetes. Findings of the study overall: When cDNA is sequenced, cells with high TCR expression could be over-represented. The influence of HLA type on TCRB rearrangement stayed undetermined.

Germline values: CDR1 SGHTA, CDR2 FQGTGA. The CDR3 is 15 residues long. Trimming stripped 4 bases from V and 8 bases from J, with 19 bases between. The sample was naive CD4+ T cells from blood. The J gene is TRBJ2-3, the V gene TRBV7-3; possible D gene TRBD1, 7 bases. This receptor was obtained from a man aged 18-30 years in good health. As DNA, the CDR3 is TGTGCCAGCAGCTGGGGAGGACAGGCCAGGGGTACGCAGTATTTT. Translated, it gives CASSWGGQARGTQYF. Combining the CDR3 with reference TRBV7-3 and TRBJ2-3 gives the whole variable domain GAGVSQTPSNKVTEKGKYVELRCDPISGHTALYWYRQSLGQGPEFLIYFQGTGAADDSGLPNDRFFAVRPEGSVSTLKIQRTERGDSAVYLCASSWGGQARGTQYFGPGTRLTVL.